This T cell receptor (beta chain) was sequenced in a study of T cells in Graves' hyperthyroidism and ophthalmopathy. CDR3 length equals 15 residues. Germline values: CDR1 MNHNS, CDR2 SASEGT. V lost 6 bases and J 2 bases, leaving 14 bases between the germline ends. Researchers amplified the TCR beta CDR3 regions from RNA transcripts. First-round RT-PCR targeting the TCR CDR3 was performed with the HTBI primer set. MiXCR, run by TCRdb on the multiplex PCR reads, gives a single entry per CDR3 protein. Among more than 550,000 distinct CDR3 sequences, around a sixth were seen once, and the ten largest hold 15% to 20%. This clonotype has only a few counts. Antigen unknown. Study-level results: Most thyroid clonotypes that were expanded above 0.001 also turned up in blood.

The TCR was taken from a woman aged 45 to 65 with Graves' hyperthyroidism that later progressed to Graves' ophthalmopathy. The chain couples TRBV6-1 to TRBJ2-1, with D possibly being TRBD2 (5 bases). The sequenced material came from blood. CDR3 sequence (DNA): TGTGCCAGCAGGTGGACTGCGTTTCCCTACAATGAGCAGTTCTTC. It codes for CASRWTAFPYNEQFF.